This T cell receptor (beta chain) was sequenced during a study of blood T cells in healthy people across ages. For the second PCR, which ran for about 6 to 11 cycles, a sample-barcoded 5' primer and a J-beta primer mix were used. TCRdb redid the calling of the 5' RACE reads with MiXCR, one entry per CDR3 protein. The sample contains approximately 600,000 distinct CDR3 sequences, under 70% of which appear only once. There are 16 residues in the CDR3. J was trimmed by 5 bases and V by 0 bases; bases with no gene match: 4. Per the germline V gene, CDR1 is MGHRA and CDR2 is YSYEKL. The specimen sequenced was blood. The J gene is TRBJ1-6, the V gene TRBV4-1; 7 positions agree with TRBD1. The sequence derives from a man in his 60s in good health. CDR3 DNA sequence: TGCGCCAGCAGCCAAGATAGAACAGGGGATAATTCACCCCTCCACTTT. It translates to CASSQDRTGDNSPLHF.